Below are 16 T cell receptor beta chains sequenced from a single sample in a study of T cell responses to AZD1222 COVID-19 vaccine. Profiled with immunoSEQ multiplex PCR; TCRdb holds only in-frame clones, not every one. Of about 120,000 clones listed, 88% were seen once; the top ten hold over 15%. The source was peripheral blood, collected on day 0 of MenACWY control vaccination. The receptors shown here come from an adult in good health.

The chain couples TRBV27 to TRBJ2-7; 7 bases align to TRBD1. Germline V lookup: CDR1 MNHEY, CDR2 SMNVEV (reference sequence). Unmatched junction bases numbered 8, after V lost 1 base and J lost 5 bases. CDR3 size: 15 residues. The CDR3 DNA reads as TGTGCCAGCAGTTTATTGGGGACAGAGTCCCACGAGCAGTACTTC. Protein: CASSLLGTESHEQYF.

CDR3 bases: TGTGCCAGTTCGAGTAACATATTGGAGCAGTTCTTC. It codes for CASSSNILEQFF. This chain connects TRBV12-3 or TRBV12-4 to TRBJ2-1; D remains ambiguous. The CDR3 runs to 12 residues. The germline V and J ends were trimmed by 9 bases and 10 bases, with 16 bases remaining between them.

The chain couples TRBV9 to TRBJ2-2, with 9 bases lining up with TRBD1. Germline CDR1 SGDLS, CDR2 YYNGEE. The CDR3 spans 16 residues. Losses at the gene ends were 2 bases for V and 6 bases for J; bases not matched to a gene: 8. The CDR3 protein is CASSVYPGQGPGELFF. CDR3 in DNA: TGTGCCAGCAGCGTCTATCCGGGACAGGGACCCGGGGAGCTGTTTTTT.

J is TRBJ1-1 and V is TRBV30; 10 bases map to TRBD1. The CDR3 is 15 residues long. Losses at the gene ends were 3 bases for V and 8 bases for J; bases not matched to a gene: 12. Germline V lookup: CDR1 GTSNPN, CDR2 SVGIG (reference sequence). As DNA, the CDR3 is TGTGCCTGGAGCCCGTTAGACAGGGGGCGCGGCGAAGCTTTCTTT. It translates to CAWSPLDRGRGEAFF. Looking up the rest from reference TRBV30 and TRBJ1-1 gives the full variable domain: SQTIHQWPATLVQPVGSPLSLECTVEGTSNPNLYWYRQAAGRGLQLLFYSVGIGQISSEVPQNLSASRPQDRQFILSSKKLLLSDSGFYLCAWSPLDRGRGEAFFGQGTRLTVV.

Only one count was recorded for this clone. J is TRBJ2-2 and V is TRBV6-5; 9 positions match TRBD2. Germline CDR1 MNHEY, CDR2 SVGAGI. The CDR3 runs 15 residues. The junction had 6 bases not matched to a gene; V was cut back by 5 bases and J by 5 bases. The CDR3 DNA reads as TGTGCCAGCAGTCATAATAGCGGGAGTACCGGGGAGCTGTTTTTT. Translation gives CASSHNSGSTGELFF.

The V call is TRBV20-1, the J call TRBJ1-2; no reliable D call. CDR1 and CDR2 (germline): DFQATT, SNEGSKA (reference sequence). The CDR3 is 13 amino acids. The V end lost 3 bases, the J end lost 4 bases, and 12 bases lay between the germline ends. This CDR3 is CSASAPGGYGYTF. In DNA form, the CDR3 reads TGCAGTGCTAGTGCCCCGGGCGGCTATGGCTACACCTTC.

The table lists this clone with a count of one. This chain links TRBV6-5 with TRBJ2-7; the match to TRBD1 covers 9 bases. V shed 4 bases and J 9 bases; nucleotides not matched to a gene: 4. Germline CDR1 and CDR2: MNHEY and SVGAGI. The CDR3 is made up of 12 amino acids. As DNA, the CDR3 is TGTGCCAGCAGTTGGGACAGGGAACGGCAGTACTTC. It yields the protein CASSWDRERQYF.

This clone was detected only once. V is TRBV5-1 and J is TRBJ1-4; D uncertain. CDR1 is SGHRS and CDR2 is YFSETQ in the germline V gene. The V end lost 0 bases, the J end lost 0 bases, and 6 bases lay between the germline ends. This CDR3 region has 15 residues. In DNA form, the CDR3 reads TGCGCCAGCAGCTTGGAAGGAGCAACTAATGAAAAACTGTTTTTT. Translating it yields CASSLEGATNEKLFF. The full variable domain, completed using reference TRBV5-1 and TRBJ1-4, is KAGVTQTPRYLIKTRGQQVTLSCSPISGHRSVSWYQQTPGQGLQFLFEYFSETQRNKGNFPGRFSGRQFSNSRSEMNVSTLELGDSALYLCASSLEGATNEKLFFGSGTQLSVL.

V gene TRBV15 combines with J gene TRBJ1-3; TRBD1 might be the D (5 bases). There are 16 residues in the CDR3. CDR1 and CDR2 (germline): LNHNV, YYDKDF (reference sequence). Trimming shortened V by 4 bases and J by 0 bases, and 13 bases separated the two germline ends. In DNA form, the CDR3 reads TGTGCCACCAGCACTGACGGGGGAATCTCTGGAAACACCATATATTTT. This encodes CATSTDGGISGNTIYF.

This chain connects TRBV7-2 to TRBJ2-7; 9 bases line up with TRBD1. There are 18 residues in the CDR3. Germline loops: CDR1 SGHTA, CDR2 FQGNSA. With V trimmed by 5 bases and J by 3 bases, 17 bases remained unmatched. The CDR3 DNA reads TGTGCCAGCAGCCCGCGAACCGGGACAGGGATCCGACACTACGAGCAGTACTTC. Amino acid sequence: CASSPRTGTGIRHYEQYF.

This sequence joins TRBV9 and TRBJ2-1; tentatively, D is TRBD2 (5 bases). CDR1 and CDR2 from the germline V gene are SGDLS and YYNGEE. V was clipped by 1 base and J by 2 bases, with 13 bases between them. The CDR3 covers 16 residues. The CDR3 nucleotides read TGTGCCAGCAGCGTATTAGGAGGTGTCCCCTACAATGAGCAGTTCTTC. Encoded protein: CASSVLGGVPYNEQFF.

This sequence joins TRBV20-1 and TRBJ2-1, with 7 bases identical to TRBD2. CDR1 is DFQATT, CDR2 SNEGSKA, per germline (reference sequence). Trimming removed 3 bases from V and 13 bases from J; junction bases left unmatched: 6. This CDR3 contains 11 residues. CDR3 residues: CSASRLALQFF. DNA of the CDR3: TGCAGTGCTAGCAGACTAGCCCTACAGTTCTTC.

This chain joins TRBV25-1 and TRBJ1-1; D uncertain. Trimming took 7 bases from V and 5 from J, leaving 17 bases between them. This CDR3 contains 14 residues. Germline V gene sequence: CDR1 MGHDK, CDR2 SYGVNS. DNA for the CDR3: TGTGCCAGCACTGACGAGGCCGGGATAACTGAAGCTTTCTTT. It is translated as CASTDEAGITEAFF.

This clone was detected only once. The chain joins TRBV19 to TRBJ2-1, with 7 bases matching TRBD1. The CDR3 has 14 residues. The J segment lost 0 bases and the V segment lost 9 bases, leaving 5 bases of the junction unmatched. Germline CDR1 reads LNHDA; CDR2 reads SQIVND (reference sequence). CDR3 loop: CASLGQSSYNEQFF. Written as DNA, the CDR3 is TGTGCCAGCCTGGGACAGAGCTCCTACAATGAGCAGTTCTTC. Combining the CDR3 with reference TRBV19 and TRBJ2-1 gives the whole variable domain DGGITQSPKYLFRKEGQNVTLSCEQNLNHDAMYWYRQDPGQGLRLIYYSQIVNDFQKGDIAEGYSVSREKKESFPLTVTSAQKNPTAFYLCASLGQSSYNEQFFGPGTRLTVL.

This clone was picked up one time. The rearrangement uses TRBV7-9 and TRBJ1-1; D remains ambiguous. In germline, CDR1 is SEHNR, CDR2 FQNEAQ (reference sequence). V lost 0 bases to trimming and J lost 0 bases, with 8 bases between them. The CDR3 consists of 15 residues. This CDR3 reads CASSLAAELNTEAFF. CDR3 DNA: TGTGCCAGCAGCTTAGCGGCAGAGTTGAACACTGAAGCTTTCTTT. Drawing the rest from reference TRBV7-9 and TRBJ1-1, the complete variable domain is DTGVSQNPRHKITKRGQNVTFRCDPISEHNRLYWYRQTLGQGPEFLTYFQNEAQLEKSRLLSDRFSAERPKGSFSTLEIQRTEQGDSAMYLCASSLAAELNTEAFFGQGTRLTVV.

This chain uses TRBV21-1 with TRBJ2-2; TRBD2, the table's D call, lacks a check against the DNA. TRBV21-1 is recorded as a pseudogene. The CDR3 is made up of 12 amino acids. CDR3 bases: TGTGCCACCTTGAAGGGAGCCGGGGAGCTGTTTTTT. This encodes CATLKGAGELFF.